The clone carrying this TCR beta chain was counted a few times. Around 100 million PBMCs went into genomic DNA for unsorted samples. Researchers sequenced unsorted PBMC DNA using ten immunoSEQ deep assay plates. The repertoire was sequenced with immunoSEQ multiplex PCR; TCRdb's copy has only in-frame clones and lacks some. The profile shows hundreds of thousands of clones, around 75% of them singletons. CDR1 SNHLY and CDR2 FYNNEI come from the germline V gene. CDR3 length equals 15 residues. V was clipped by 7 bases and J by 2 bases; unmatched bases: 8. These data belong to a study of shared clonotypes between healthy human individuals. Whole-study context: A couple of women and three men aged 18 to 49 served as donors.

This chain connects TRBV2 to TRBJ1-5, with 7 nucleotides matching TRBD1. Sequencing was done on a sample of PBMCs. The clonotype originates from a woman aged 35 to 49 in good health. Some clones in this sample may be carry-over from other donors' samples. The CDR3 coding sequence is TGTGCCAGCAAACGACCAGGGGGGGGCAATCAGCCCCAGCATTTT. This encodes CASKRPGGGNQPQHF.